The rows below give T cell receptor beta chains drawn from one sample of a study of control samples from healthy donors and cancer patients. Data came from immunoSEQ multiplex PCR; TCRdb stores just in-frame clones and leaves some out. In the table there are some 410,000 clones, 80% to 95% of which are singletons. The sequenced material came from PBMCs. Receptors originate from a man aged 35-49 years with head and neck cancer. The CDR3 runs from the conserved cysteine through the conserved F or W. The order of the fields is J gene, V gene, clone size, D gene, CDR3 DNA, CDR3 protein. D genes are given only for firm matches. Clone size is not always given. Where it is, it says once, few, many or a class for expanded clones.

J gene: TRBJ1-4; V gene: TRBV19; clone size: -; D gene: TRBD1; CDR3 DNA: TGTGCCAGTAGTGGAACCGGGACAGGGCAGGAAAAACTGTTTTTT; CDR3 protein: CASSGTGTGQEKLFF
J gene: TRBJ1-4; V gene: TRBV19; clone size: -; D gene: -; CDR3 DNA: TGTGCCAGTAGTAGCGACCGATCCTCTCGAAGTGGACTGTTTTTT; CDR3 protein: CASSSDRSSRSGLFF
J gene: TRBJ2-1; V gene: TRBV6-1; clone size: -; D gene: TRBD1; CDR3 DNA: TGTGCCAGCACCGGGACAGGGTCTGGGGATGAGCAGTTCTTC; CDR3 protein: CASTGTGSGDEQFF
J gene: TRBJ1-4; V gene: TRBV3-1/TRBV3-2; clone size: -; D gene: -; CDR3 DNA: TGTGCCAGCAGCTATAGGGGGGCAACTAATGAAAAACTGTTTTTT; CDR3 protein: CASSYRGATNEKLFF
J gene: TRBJ2-2; V gene: TRBV6-6; clone size: once; D gene: -; CDR3 DNA: TGTGCCAGCAGTAACCCCCGGTGGGCCGGGGAGCTGTTTTTT; CDR3 protein: CASSNPRWAGELFF
J gene: TRBJ1-5; V gene: TRBV6-5; clone size: -; D gene: -; CDR3 DNA: TGTGCCAGCAACGCAGGGTCCCATCAGCCCCAGCATTTT; CDR3 protein: CASNAGSHQPQHF
J gene: TRBJ2-1; V gene: TRBV3-1/TRBV3-2; clone size: -; D gene: TRBD1; CDR3 DNA: TGTGCCAGCAGCAGGCGGGACAGGGCACACAATGAGCAGTTCTTC; CDR3 protein: CASSRRDRAHNEQFF
J gene: TRBJ1-1; V gene: TRBV6-5; clone size: few; D gene: -; CDR3 DNA: TGTGCCAGCACCAATCTGATAGACACTGAAGCTTTCTTT; CDR3 protein: CASTNLIDTEAFF
J gene: TRBJ2-7; V gene: TRBV11-2; clone size: -; D gene: -; CDR3 DNA: TGTGCCAGCAGCCGGGATCCACGCTCCTACGAGCAGTACTTC; CDR3 protein: CASSRDPRSYEQYF
J gene: TRBJ2-7; V gene: TRBV6-5; clone size: -; D gene: -; CDR3 DNA: TGTGCCAGCAGCACCTCATGGTATAGTTCCTACGAGCAGTACTTC; CDR3 protein: CASSTSWYSSYEQYF
J gene: TRBJ2-7; V gene: TRBV5-1; clone size: -; D gene: -; CDR3 DNA: TGCGCCAGCAGCTTGGCACCCTCCTACGAGCAGTACTTC; CDR3 protein: CASSLAPSYEQYF